One and the same sample provided the 32 T cell receptor beta chains below, sequenced in a study of cytomegalovirus exposure and HLA in healthy donors. The PCR made use of 60 Vbeta and 13 Jbeta primers. Libraries were prepared by immunoSEQ multiplex PCR; TCRdb keeps only in-frame clonotypes and omits some of them. The table has approximately 170,000 clones, 65% to 85% seen once. Sequences were obtained from PBMCs. These receptors came from a young woman in good health and CMV-seronegative.

This chain joins TRBV11-3 and TRBJ2-5; TRBD2 agrees at 9 bases. In germline, CDR1 is SGHNT, CDR2 YENEEA. The CDR3 sequence is 18 residues long. V lost 2 bases and J lost 3; bases outside the gene matches: 13. The CDR3: CASSLSRTGLAVEETQYF. The CDR3 coding sequence is TGTGCCAGCAGCTTATCCCGAACGGGACTAGCAGTTGAAGAGACCCAGTACTTC.

This chain connects TRBV7-6 to TRBJ2-5; 10 positions match TRBD2. The CDR3 length is 16 residues. The V gene end was trimmed by 3 bases and the J gene end by 7 bases; junction bases not matched to a gene: 11. CDR1 SGHVS and CDR2 FNYEAQ come from the germline V gene. The CDR3 sequence: CASSLLAGVSEMTQYF. The DNA for the CDR3 is TGTGCCAGCAGCTTGCTAGCGGGAGTTAGTGAAATGACCCAGTACTTC.

This clone occurred many times. V and J are TRBV18 and TRBJ1-1, with 7 bases fitting TRBD1. Looked up from germline, CDR1 is KGHSH and CDR2 is LQKENI. The CDR3 has 14 residues. With V trimmed by 3 bases and J by 7 bases, 8 bases remained unmatched. CDR3 nucleotides: TGTGCCAGCTCACCGGGAACACAGGGGCGTGAAGCTTTCTTT. It encodes CASSPGTQGREAFF.

The V and J genes are TRBV13 and TRBJ1-6, with 8 bases that match TRBD1. Looked up from germline, CDR1 is PRHDT and CDR2 is FYEKMQ (reference sequence). The CDR3 extends over 16 amino acids. Germline trimming cut 3 bases from V and 8 bases from J; bases unmatched to any gene: 9. CDR3 coding DNA: TGTGCCAGCAGCTTCTCCGGACAGGGTGGAGATTCACCCCTCCACTTT. This sequence encodes CASSFSGQGGDSPLHF. The full variable domain, in which reference TRBV13 and TRBJ1-6 provide the parts outside the CDR3, is AAGVIQSPRHLIKEKRETATLKCYPIPRHDTVYWYQQGPGQDPQFLISFYEKMQSDKGSIPDRFSAQQFSDYHSELNMSSLELGDSALYFCASSFSGQGGDSPLHFGNGTRLTVT.

V gene TRBV2 combines with J gene TRBJ2-3; D is perhaps TRBD2 (5 bases). V lost 6 bases, J lost 8 bases, and 15 bases lay in between. CDR1 is SNHLY and CDR2 is FYNNEI in the germline V gene. The CDR3 runs 13 residues. As DNA, the CDR3 is TGTGCCAGCAGACAAAACGGGGTGGGTACGCAGTATTTT. As protein: CASRQNGVGTQYF.

The J gene is TRBJ1-1, the V gene TRBV7-9, with 7 bases lining up with TRBD1. V lost 1 base to trimming and J lost 6 bases; unmatched junction nucleotides: 8. This CDR3 has 15 amino acids. Germline assignment: CDR1 SEHNR and CDR2 FQNEAQ (reference sequence). The CDR3 loop reads CASSLGDRAWAEAFF. DNA of the CDR3: TGTGCCAGCAGCTTAGGTGACAGGGCCTGGGCTGAAGCTTTCTTT.

V usage is TRBV11-3 and J usage is TRBJ2-1; D possibly corresponds to TRBD2 (5 bases). V dropped 4 bases and J dropped 0 bases, with 16 bases sitting between them. In germline, CDR1 is SGHNT, CDR2 YENEEA. The CDR3 runs 17 residues. CDR3 bases: TGTGCCAGCAGCTGGAGGAGTAGCACAAGCTCCTACAATGAGCAGTTCTTC. This encodes CASSWRSSTSSYNEQFF.

The genes are TRBV7-9 and TRBJ2-5, with unresolved D. The end of the DNA is better explained by TRBJ2-7, so the J call may be wrong. The CDR3 has 12 amino acids. Germline CDR1 and CDR2: SEHNR and FQNEAQ (reference sequence). Here the CDR3 reads CASSPPTYEQYF. DNA for the CDR3: TGTGCCAGCAGCCCCCCTACTTACGAGCAGTACTTC.

The rearrangement joins TRBV30 to TRBJ2-7; TRBD2 aligns across 12 bases. The ends lost 3 bases at V and 2 bases at J; junction bases unmatched: 2. The CDR3 runs 14 residues. Germline-derived CDR1 and CDR2 are GTSNPN and SVGIG (reference sequence). The CDR3: CAWRLAGGAYEQYF. In DNA form, the CDR3 reads TGTGCCTGGAGACTAGCGGGAGGAGCCTACGAGCAGTACTTC.

The J gene is TRBJ2-7, the V gene TRBV15; the D is unclear. Between the trimmed V and J ends, which lost 3 bases and 3 bases, there was a span of 12 bases. The germline gives CDR1 LNHNV, CDR2 YYDKDF (reference sequence). The CDR3 has 14 amino acids. CDR3 sequence (DNA): TGTGCCACCAGCAGTTCGAACGGAGTCTACGAGCAGTACTTC. Its translation: CATSSSNGVYEQYF.

The count of this clone is one. This chain joins TRBV28 and TRBJ1-2; 10 positions agree with TRBD1. V was pared by 7 bases and J by 0 bases, with 8 bases of the junction left unmatched. This CDR3 comprises 16 residues. The germline V gene has CDR1 MDHEN and CDR2 SYDVKM. For the CDR3, the DNA is TGTGCCAGCAAGGGGACCGGGACAGGGGCTAACTATGGCTACACCTTC. It yields the protein CASKGTGTGANYGYTF.

The chain combines TRBV5-1 with TRBJ2-3, with a weak D call TRBD2 (5 bases). CDR1 SGHRS and CDR2 YFSETQ come from the germline V gene. CDR3 length: 17 residues. V lost 0 bases and J lost 6, with 20 bases in between. In DNA, the CDR3 is TGCGCCAGCAGCTTGGTGCCTCTCTTTCGGGGTGGCGATACGCAGTATTTT. It specifies CASSLVPLFRGGDTQYF.

This clone was recorded a few times. This chain joins TRBV6-1 and TRBJ1-5; D ambiguous. With 5 bases removed from V and 7 bases from J, the gap between germline ends came to 15 bases. Germline CDR1 reads MNHNS; CDR2 reads SASEGT. This CDR3 has 14 amino acids. CDR3 nucleotide sequence: TGTGCCAGCAGTCCGTCCCTTTCGGGACAGCCCCAGCATTTT. This translates into CASSPSLSGQPQHF.

The chain employs TRBV5-1 and TRBJ2-1, with D possibly matching TRBD1 (5 bases). Germline V gives CDR1 SGHRS, CDR2 YFSETQ. V was clipped by 4 bases and J by 8 bases, with 16 bases between them. CDR3 length: 14 amino acids. DNA of the CDR3: TGCGCCAGCAGCCAAGACGCCTCAGGGTATGAGCAGTTCTTC. Translation: CASSQDASGYEQFF.

This clone was counted between two and nine times. V is TRBV19 and J is TRBJ2-1, with 7 nucleotides matching TRBD2. The V gene's germline CDR1 is LNHDA and CDR2 SQIVND (reference sequence). The CDR3 totals 16 residues. V was clipped by 1 base and J by 2 bases; unmatched bases: 5. For the CDR3, the DNA is TGTGCCAGTAGTATAGTACGGGGGGACCCCTACAATGAGCAGTTCTTC. Its translation is CASSIVRGDPYNEQFF. Filled out from reference TRBV19 and TRBJ2-1, the complete variable domain reads DGGITQSPKYLFRKEGQNVTLSCEQNLNHDAMYWYRQDPGQGLRLIYYSQIVNDFQKGDIAEGYSVSREKKESFPLTVTSAQKNPTAFYLCASSIVRGDPYNEQFFGPGTRLTVL.

This rearrangement joins TRBV19 to TRBJ2-5, with TRBD2 matching over 12 bases. The CDR3 sequence is 13 residues long. The V gene's germline CDR1 is LNHDA and CDR2 SQIVND (reference sequence). The J segment lost 5 bases and the V segment lost 5 bases, leaving 0 bases of the junction unmatched. For the CDR3, the DNA is TGTGCCAGTAGTGGACTAGCGGGGGAGACCCAGTACTTC. Protein sequence: CASSGLAGETQYF.

This clone was observed a single time. The gene calls are TRBV6-5 and TRBJ1-2; TRBD1 matches 7 bases. CDR3 length: 13 amino acids. After removal of 6 bases from V and 8 bases from J, the junction contained 9 bases not matched to a gene. Germline CDR1 reads MNHEY; CDR2 reads SVGAGI. Written as DNA, the CDR3 is TGTGCCAGCAGAACACCGGGACAGCGCGGCTACACCTTC. It yields the protein CASRTPGQRGYTF.

The chain carries TRBV4-3 and TRBJ2-1, with D possibly matching TRBD2 (6 bases). The CDR3 contains 13 residues. Trimming cost V 4 bases and J 6 bases, with 10 bases left between them. Germline CDR1 LGHNA, CDR2 YSLEER. The CDR3 spells CASSLNGGNEQFF. The CDR3 DNA reads TGCGCCAGCAGCCTGAACGGGGGCAATGAGCAGTTCTTC.

J is TRBJ2-5 and V is TRBV6-6; 9 bases fit TRBD1. The end of the DNA fits TRBJ2-7 better, so the J call may be wrong. Germline CDR1 MNHNY, CDR2 SVGAGI (reference sequence). This CDR3 comprises 15 residues. CDR3: CASSYSQGASLEQYF. In DNA form, the CDR3 reads TGTGCCAGCAGTTACTCACAGGGGGCCTCCCTCGAGCAGTACTTC.

The chain links TRBV11-3 to TRBJ2-1; 12 bases map to TRBD2. CDR3 length: 17 residues. The junction had 10 bases not matched to a gene; V was cut back by 5 bases and J by 5 bases. Germline CDR1 SGHNT, CDR2 YENEEA. The CDR3, as DNA: TGTGCCAGCAGCCCAACCTCTCTAGCGGGAGGGAACAATGAGCAGTTCTTC. It codes for CASSPTSLAGGNNEQFF.

This chain connects TRBV5-1 to TRBJ2-6; D might be TRBD2 (5 bases). Trimming stripped 0 bases from V and 0 bases from J, with 10 bases between. CDR3 length equals 17 residues. Germline V gene sequence: CDR1 SGHRS, CDR2 YFSETQ. CDR3 region: CASSLAGFSSGANVLTF. The CDR3 bases are TGCGCCAGCAGCTTGGCGGGGTTCAGCTCTGGGGCCAACGTCCTGACTTTC.

This clone was detected only once. V gene TRBV30 combines with J gene TRBJ2-1; D is ambiguous. The CDR3 runs 16 residues. Germline V gene data show CDR1 as GTSNPN and CDR2 as SVGIG (reference sequence). Trimming removed 5 bases at V and 4 bases at J, with 21 bases between. The CDR3 sequence: CAWSESSGSWYNEQFF. The CDR3 nucleotides read TGTGCCTGGTCCGAGAGCTCCGGGTCCTGGTACAATGAGCAGTTCTTC.

This sequence joins TRBV9 and TRBJ2-3; D is uncertain. The V and J ends lost 0 bases and 1 base respectively, with 6 bases between them. In germline, CDR1 is SGDLS, CDR2 YYNGEE. The CDR3 spans 14 residues. The CDR3 sequence: CASSVGAGTDTQYF. The CDR3 DNA sequence: TGTGCCAGCAGCGTAGGGGCAGGCACAGATACGCAGTATTTT. The full variable domain, with the rest looked up from reference TRBV9 and TRBJ2-3, is DSGVTQTPKHLITATGQRVTLRCSPRSGDLSVYWYQQSLDQGLQFLIQYYNGEERAKGNILERFSAQQFPDLHSELNLSSLELGDSALYFCASSVGAGTDTQYFGPGTRLTVL.

This clone was found a few times. This sequence joins TRBV4-2 and TRBJ1-1, with TRBD1 matching 7 bases. The J segment lost 1 base and the V segment lost 7 bases, leaving 3 bases of the junction unmatched. From germline, CDR1 is LGHNA and CDR2 YNFKEQ. This CDR3 has 13 amino acids. Written as DNA, the CDR3 is TGTGCCAGCAAGAGGGGGCGGAACACTGAAGCTTTCTTT. It yields the protein CASKRGRNTEAFF.

The rearrangement joins TRBV5-1 to TRBJ2-7, with D possibly matching TRBD1 (5 bases). In germline, CDR1 is SGHRS, CDR2 YFSETQ. The CDR3 sequence is 14 residues long. V lost 5 bases and J lost 5, with 17 bases in between. CDR3 amino acids: CASSWAGHMDEQYF. The DNA for the CDR3 is TGCGCCAGCAGTTGGGCAGGGCATATGGACGAGCAGTACTTC.

The V and J genes are TRBV9 and TRBJ1-5; D is unclear. V was pared by 3 bases and J by 3 bases, with 7 bases between. This CDR3 comprises 13 residues. The germline gives CDR1 SGDLS, CDR2 YYNGEE. The CDR3: CASSARDNQPQHF. The CDR3 nucleotides read TGTGCCAGCAGCGCCCGGGACAATCAGCCCCAGCATTTT.

The V gene is TRBV7-2, the J gene TRBJ2-7; D remains ambiguous. Germline assignment: CDR1 SGHTA and CDR2 FQGNSA. Trimming took 5 bases from V and 2 from J, leaving 7 bases between them. This CDR3 contains 12 residues. The CDR3, as DNA: TGTGCCAGCAGCCCCCCCGCCTACGAGCAGTACTTC. Translating gives CASSPPAYEQYF. Together with reference TRBV7-2 and TRBJ2-7, the CDR3 gives the full variable domain: GAGVSQSPSNKVTEKGKDVELRCDPISGHTALYWYRQSLGQGLEFLIYFQGNSAPDKSGLPSDRFSAERTGGSVSTLTIQRTQQEDSAVYLCASSPPAYEQYFGPGTRLTVT.

For this clone: One end of the junction is discordant with germline, which a read error may explain. J is TRBJ1-4 and V is TRBV6-5; TRBD1 matches 8 bases. The V gene's germline CDR1 is MNHEY and CDR2 SVGAGI. CDR3 length: 16 amino acids. The CDR3 here is CASGYTLDRVVEKLFF. The CDR3 DNA reads TGTGCCAGCGGTTACACCCTGGACAGGGTTGTCGAAAAACTGTTTTTT.

The chain couples TRBV10-3 to TRBJ2-6; D is perhaps TRBD2 (5 bases). CDR1 is ENHRY, CDR2 SYGVKD, per germline. This CDR3 comprises 19 residues. Trimming removed 0 bases at V and 2 bases at J, with 17 bases between. CDR3: CAISESVRLRAPGANVLTF. For the CDR3, the DNA is TGTGCCATCAGTGAGTCGGTAAGGCTGCGGGCTCCTGGGGCCAACGTCCTGACTTTC.

This rearrangement joins TRBV19 to TRBJ1-1, with a possible D match to TRBD1 (6 bases). The V gene lost 2 bases and the J gene lost 5 bases, with 36 bases spanning the gap. The CDR3 contains 22 residues. CDR1 LNHDA and CDR2 SQIVND come from the germline V gene (reference sequence). The CDR3 coding sequence is TGTGCCAGTAGTATACAACCGAAGGCAATGGGGGCTCTAATCGACCGACGAACTGAAGCTTTCTTT. This encodes CASSIQPKAMGALIDRRTEAFF.

This clone was observed a few times. This rearrangement joins TRBV19 to TRBJ2-2, with TRBD1 identical over 7 bases. CDR1 and CDR2 from the germline V gene are LNHDA and SQIVND (reference sequence). The CDR3 extends over 16 amino acids. V shed 8 bases, J shed 0 bases, and the junction held 9 bases outside the gene matches. CDR3 residues: CASGRDRITNTGELFF. CDR3 DNA sequence: TGTGCCAGTGGCCGGGACAGAATTACGAACACCGGGGAGCTGTTTTTT.

The rearrangement links TRBV27 to TRBJ1-2; tentative D call: TRBD1 (6 bases). Germline CDR1 is MNHEY and CDR2 is SMNVEV (reference sequence). This CDR3 is 14 amino acids long. V gave up 4 bases and J gave up 2 bases, with 11 bases separating them. CDR3 nucleotides: TGTGCCAGCAGTTCTGACAGGCGAAACTATGGCTACACCTTC. Translating it yields CASSSDRRNYGYTF.